This T cell receptor beta chain was profiled in a study of cytomegalovirus exposure and HLA in healthy donors. PCR used 60 Vbeta primers and 13 Jbeta primers. The repertoire was sequenced with immunoSEQ multiplex PCR; TCRdb's copy has only in-frame clones and lacks some. The sample holds about 160,000 clones; over 65% are singletons and the top ten take 0.65% to 0.85%. The CDR3 runs 19 residues. Concerning this clone itself: Antigen unknown.

Study-wide points: About 87% or about 30% of the time was how often most TCR beta V segments were productive, according to an earlier analysis. It was taken for granted in presence/absence analyses that sequencing depth across donors was roughly uniform. Using a false discovery rate of 0.05, a later analysis showed that 16,951 TCR beta sequences were associated with HLA alleles. The authors excluded some V segments, including TRBV6-2 and TRBV6-3, as indistinguishable.

The chain is built from TRBV21-1 and TRBJ2-7; the DNA was not used to check the table's D call, TRBD2. TRBV21-1 is flagged as a pseudogene. This sequence originates from a female donor in good health and CMV-seronegative. Sequencing input: PBMCs. Here the CDR3 reads CASSKELASGGPYSYEQYF. CDR3 sequence (DNA): TGTGCCAGCAGCAAAGAGCTGGCTAGCGGGGGGCCCTACTCCTACGAGCAGTACTTC.